This T cell receptor beta chain appears in the sequencing data of a study of vaccination effects on CD4 cells after COVID-19. Comment on this clone: What it binds is not known.

This CDR3 is built from 13 residues. Per germline, CDR1 SGDLS and CDR2 YYNGEE. J was trimmed by 10 bases and V by 4 bases; bases with no gene match: 9. Study-wide findings and caveats: Marked clonal contraction of infection- and vaccine-induced clones was seen late after vaccination.

Before sequencing, viral peptide pools were used by the ViraFEST assay to expand antigen-specific CD4+ T cells. CD4+ T cell isolation took place after 10 days of culture. This person's SARS-CoV-2 infection, confirmed by PCR, occurred between March and December 2020. Wells containing roughly 1.8 million PBMC each were cultured with around 9.1 IU/ml IL-2 and approximately 10 ug/ml peptides. Profiling relied on immunoSEQ multiplex PCR, and the TCRdb table lists in-frame clones only, not all of them. Among tens of thousands of clones listed, around 73% were seen once. The sequenced sample was CD4+ T cells from PBMCs cultured with a peptide pool, obtained before COVID-19 vaccination. The chain joins TRBV9 to TRBJ2-3; 7 bases line up with TRBD1. This sequence was found in a human donor who had a prior SARS-CoV-2 infection. In DNA, the CDR3 is TGTGCCAGCAGCCGCGAACAGGGGAGTGCGCAGTATTTT. It yields the protein CASSREQGSAQYF.